The 15 T cell receptor beta chains given below trace back to one sample, sequenced in a study of blood T cell dynamics during melanoma immunotherapy. Noted time point: pre-treatment baseline. Profiled with immunoSEQ multiplex PCR; TCRdb holds only in-frame clones, not every one. This table holds about 13,000 clones, around 92% found once. The sample in question was blood, obtained from a patient treated with checkpoint blockade. Receptors were obtained from a human donor with melanoma.

The count of this clone is one. The chain has TRBV28 and TRBJ1-1; a weak D match, TRBD1 (5 bases). This CDR3 is built from 14 residues. Between the trimmed V and J ends, which lost 5 bases and 1 base, there was a span of 11 bases. CDR1 MDHEN and CDR2 SYDVKM come from the germline V gene. The CDR3 region is CASSLREANTEAFF. In DNA form, the CDR3 reads TGTGCCAGCAGTCTCAGGGAGGCGAACACTGAAGCTTTCTTT.

V usage is TRBV6-5 and J usage is TRBJ1-1; the D gene is possibly TRBD1 (5 bases). With 6 bases removed from V and 2 bases from J, the gap between germline ends came to 13 bases. The CDR3 length is 14 residues. From germline, CDR1 is MNHEY and CDR2 SVGAGI. DNA of the CDR3: TGTGCCAGCAGGGGGACGGCGGCAAACACTGAAGCTTTCTTT. Amino acid sequence: CASRGTAANTEAFF.

The V gene is TRBV2, the J gene TRBJ2-2; D might be TRBD2 (6 bases). CDR3 length equals 14 residues. The V and J ends lost 1 base and 13 bases respectively, with 16 bases between them. The germline CDR1 and CDR2 sequences are SNHLY and FYNNEI. DNA for the CDR3: TGTGCCAGCAGTGAAGTGGGAGGAGGGCTTAGGCTGTTTTTT. Amino acids: CASSEVGGGLRLFF.

By share of the sample, this clone is large. The rearrangement links TRBV6-5 to TRBJ1-2; the D gene is possibly TRBD1 (5 bases). The V gene lost 2 bases and the J gene lost 6 bases, with 16 bases spanning the gap. Per the germline V gene, CDR1 is MNHEY and CDR2 is SVGAGI. This CDR3 spans 15 amino acids. The CDR3 reads CASSYGGAERDGYTF. In DNA form, the CDR3 reads TGTGCCAGCAGTTACGGCGGGGCAGAACGGGATGGCTACACCTTC.

The chain combines TRBV7-9 with TRBJ1-2, with D uncertain. The CDR3 length is 11 residues. Germline values: CDR1 SEHNR, CDR2 FQNEAQ (reference sequence). Trimming shortened V by 6 bases and J by 8 bases, and 10 bases separated the two germline ends. The CDR3 here is CASSRREGYTF. The CDR3 bases are TGTGCCAGCAGTCGTAGAGAGGGCTACACCTTC.

The chain joins TRBV10-3 to TRBJ2-5, with D unclear. The J call may be in error: the DNA end matches TRBJ2-7 better. Germline V CDR1 and CDR2: ENHRY, SYGVKD. This CDR3 is 14 amino acids long. The CDR3 DNA sequence: TGTGCCATCAGTGAGTCGTTACTTTCCTACGAGCAGTACTTC. It is translated as CAISESLLSYEQYF.

This chain connects TRBV19 to TRBJ2-3, with 9 positions matching TRBD2. CDR1 is LNHDA, CDR2 SQIVND, per germline (reference sequence). CDR3 length equals 17 residues. Trimming took 5 bases from V and 0 from J; bases not matched to a gene: 9. CDR3 protein: CASSQSSTSGSTDTQYF. Written as DNA, the CDR3 is TGTGCCAGTAGTCAATCCTCTACTAGCGGGAGCACAGATACGCAGTATTTT.

This sequence joins TRBV4-1 and TRBJ2-6; D perhaps matches TRBD1 (5 bases). Germline V lookup: CDR1 MGHRA, CDR2 YSYEKL. This CDR3 is built from 21 residues. Trimming pared 0 bases from V and 0 bases from J, leaving 21 bases between. For the CDR3, the DNA is TGCGCCAGCAGCCAAGATTACTCGGGCAGGGTTGTATCCTCTGGGGCCAACGTCCTGACTTTC. It encodes CASSQDYSGRVVSSGANVLTF.

The rearrangement uses TRBV10-3 and TRBJ1-3; TRBD1 matches at 7 bases. Unmatched junction bases numbered 5, after V lost 2 bases and J lost 4 bases. There are 15 residues in the CDR3. In germline, CDR1 is ENHRY, CDR2 SYGVKD. CDR3 DNA: TGTGCCATCAGTGAGAAGGGGGCGAGAGGAAACACCATATATTTT. Protein product: CAISEKGARGNTIYF.

This chain joins TRBV9 and TRBJ1-6; no clear D gene. The CDR3 consists of 12 residues. The V end was cut by 0 bases, the J end by 10 bases, with 5 bases between. Germline values: CDR1 SGDLS, CDR2 YYNGEE. This CDR3 reads CASSVDYSPLHF. As DNA, the CDR3 is TGTGCCAGCAGCGTAGATTACTCACCCCTCCACTTT.

This chain links TRBV7-3 with TRBJ1-2; 7 bases align to TRBD1. The CDR3 is 14 residues long. V gave up 5 bases and J gave up 3 bases; unmatched junction bases: 6. CDR1 is SGHTA, CDR2 FQGTGA, per germline. DNA of the CDR3: TGTGCCAGCAGCCCTTCAGGGGGGGACTATGGCTACACCTTC. Encoded protein: CASSPSGGDYGYTF.

This clone occurred once. This chain joins TRBV7-2 and TRBJ1-4; a possible D gene is TRBD1 (5 bases). Germline CDR1 is SGHTA and CDR2 is FQGNSA. V lost 1 base, J lost 14 bases, and 20 bases lay in between. The CDR3 extends over 15 amino acids. The CDR3 is CASSLGWGRGRRLFF. The CDR3 DNA follows: TGTGCCAGCAGCTTAGGGTGGGGTCGGGGCCGTCGGCTGTTTTTT.

The genes are TRBV7-2 and TRBJ1-2, with D tentatively TRBD1 (5 bases). Germline V CDR1 and CDR2: SGHTA, FQGNSA. The V end lost 2 bases, the J end lost 4 bases, and 20 bases lay between the germline ends. This CDR3 comprises 17 residues. CDR3 DNA sequence: TGTGCCAGCAGCTTACAATTATACCCAGGGCGAGGCTATGGCTACACCTTC. Translated, it gives CASSLQLYPGRGYGYTF. Using reference TRBV7-2 and TRBJ1-2 for the parts outside the CDR3, the full variable domain is GAGVSQSPSNKVTEKGKDVELRCDPISGHTALYWYRQSLGQGLEFLIYFQGNSAPDKSGLPSDRFSAERTGGSVSTLTIQRTQQEDSAVYLCASSLQLYPGRGYGYTFGSGTRLTVV.

This sequence joins TRBV5-1 and TRBJ2-5; 11 bases map to TRBD2. From germline, CDR1 is SGHRS and CDR2 YFSETQ. V lost 4 bases, J lost 2 bases, and 4 bases stayed unmatched. This CDR3 has 15 residues. CDR3 sequence (DNA): TGCGCCAGCAGCCCGACTAGCGGGACGCAAGAGACCCAGTACTTC. Protein product: CASSPTSGTQETQYF.

The chain employs TRBV2 and TRBJ2-7; TRBD1 agrees at 11 bases. From germline, CDR1 is SNHLY and CDR2 FYNNEI. CDR3 length equals 15 residues. V dropped 1 base and J dropped 2; count of bases not matched to a gene: 1. Here the CDR3 DNA reads TGTGCCAGCAGTGAAGGGACAGGGGGCCCCTACGAGCAGTACTTC. It encodes CASSEGTGGPYEQYF.